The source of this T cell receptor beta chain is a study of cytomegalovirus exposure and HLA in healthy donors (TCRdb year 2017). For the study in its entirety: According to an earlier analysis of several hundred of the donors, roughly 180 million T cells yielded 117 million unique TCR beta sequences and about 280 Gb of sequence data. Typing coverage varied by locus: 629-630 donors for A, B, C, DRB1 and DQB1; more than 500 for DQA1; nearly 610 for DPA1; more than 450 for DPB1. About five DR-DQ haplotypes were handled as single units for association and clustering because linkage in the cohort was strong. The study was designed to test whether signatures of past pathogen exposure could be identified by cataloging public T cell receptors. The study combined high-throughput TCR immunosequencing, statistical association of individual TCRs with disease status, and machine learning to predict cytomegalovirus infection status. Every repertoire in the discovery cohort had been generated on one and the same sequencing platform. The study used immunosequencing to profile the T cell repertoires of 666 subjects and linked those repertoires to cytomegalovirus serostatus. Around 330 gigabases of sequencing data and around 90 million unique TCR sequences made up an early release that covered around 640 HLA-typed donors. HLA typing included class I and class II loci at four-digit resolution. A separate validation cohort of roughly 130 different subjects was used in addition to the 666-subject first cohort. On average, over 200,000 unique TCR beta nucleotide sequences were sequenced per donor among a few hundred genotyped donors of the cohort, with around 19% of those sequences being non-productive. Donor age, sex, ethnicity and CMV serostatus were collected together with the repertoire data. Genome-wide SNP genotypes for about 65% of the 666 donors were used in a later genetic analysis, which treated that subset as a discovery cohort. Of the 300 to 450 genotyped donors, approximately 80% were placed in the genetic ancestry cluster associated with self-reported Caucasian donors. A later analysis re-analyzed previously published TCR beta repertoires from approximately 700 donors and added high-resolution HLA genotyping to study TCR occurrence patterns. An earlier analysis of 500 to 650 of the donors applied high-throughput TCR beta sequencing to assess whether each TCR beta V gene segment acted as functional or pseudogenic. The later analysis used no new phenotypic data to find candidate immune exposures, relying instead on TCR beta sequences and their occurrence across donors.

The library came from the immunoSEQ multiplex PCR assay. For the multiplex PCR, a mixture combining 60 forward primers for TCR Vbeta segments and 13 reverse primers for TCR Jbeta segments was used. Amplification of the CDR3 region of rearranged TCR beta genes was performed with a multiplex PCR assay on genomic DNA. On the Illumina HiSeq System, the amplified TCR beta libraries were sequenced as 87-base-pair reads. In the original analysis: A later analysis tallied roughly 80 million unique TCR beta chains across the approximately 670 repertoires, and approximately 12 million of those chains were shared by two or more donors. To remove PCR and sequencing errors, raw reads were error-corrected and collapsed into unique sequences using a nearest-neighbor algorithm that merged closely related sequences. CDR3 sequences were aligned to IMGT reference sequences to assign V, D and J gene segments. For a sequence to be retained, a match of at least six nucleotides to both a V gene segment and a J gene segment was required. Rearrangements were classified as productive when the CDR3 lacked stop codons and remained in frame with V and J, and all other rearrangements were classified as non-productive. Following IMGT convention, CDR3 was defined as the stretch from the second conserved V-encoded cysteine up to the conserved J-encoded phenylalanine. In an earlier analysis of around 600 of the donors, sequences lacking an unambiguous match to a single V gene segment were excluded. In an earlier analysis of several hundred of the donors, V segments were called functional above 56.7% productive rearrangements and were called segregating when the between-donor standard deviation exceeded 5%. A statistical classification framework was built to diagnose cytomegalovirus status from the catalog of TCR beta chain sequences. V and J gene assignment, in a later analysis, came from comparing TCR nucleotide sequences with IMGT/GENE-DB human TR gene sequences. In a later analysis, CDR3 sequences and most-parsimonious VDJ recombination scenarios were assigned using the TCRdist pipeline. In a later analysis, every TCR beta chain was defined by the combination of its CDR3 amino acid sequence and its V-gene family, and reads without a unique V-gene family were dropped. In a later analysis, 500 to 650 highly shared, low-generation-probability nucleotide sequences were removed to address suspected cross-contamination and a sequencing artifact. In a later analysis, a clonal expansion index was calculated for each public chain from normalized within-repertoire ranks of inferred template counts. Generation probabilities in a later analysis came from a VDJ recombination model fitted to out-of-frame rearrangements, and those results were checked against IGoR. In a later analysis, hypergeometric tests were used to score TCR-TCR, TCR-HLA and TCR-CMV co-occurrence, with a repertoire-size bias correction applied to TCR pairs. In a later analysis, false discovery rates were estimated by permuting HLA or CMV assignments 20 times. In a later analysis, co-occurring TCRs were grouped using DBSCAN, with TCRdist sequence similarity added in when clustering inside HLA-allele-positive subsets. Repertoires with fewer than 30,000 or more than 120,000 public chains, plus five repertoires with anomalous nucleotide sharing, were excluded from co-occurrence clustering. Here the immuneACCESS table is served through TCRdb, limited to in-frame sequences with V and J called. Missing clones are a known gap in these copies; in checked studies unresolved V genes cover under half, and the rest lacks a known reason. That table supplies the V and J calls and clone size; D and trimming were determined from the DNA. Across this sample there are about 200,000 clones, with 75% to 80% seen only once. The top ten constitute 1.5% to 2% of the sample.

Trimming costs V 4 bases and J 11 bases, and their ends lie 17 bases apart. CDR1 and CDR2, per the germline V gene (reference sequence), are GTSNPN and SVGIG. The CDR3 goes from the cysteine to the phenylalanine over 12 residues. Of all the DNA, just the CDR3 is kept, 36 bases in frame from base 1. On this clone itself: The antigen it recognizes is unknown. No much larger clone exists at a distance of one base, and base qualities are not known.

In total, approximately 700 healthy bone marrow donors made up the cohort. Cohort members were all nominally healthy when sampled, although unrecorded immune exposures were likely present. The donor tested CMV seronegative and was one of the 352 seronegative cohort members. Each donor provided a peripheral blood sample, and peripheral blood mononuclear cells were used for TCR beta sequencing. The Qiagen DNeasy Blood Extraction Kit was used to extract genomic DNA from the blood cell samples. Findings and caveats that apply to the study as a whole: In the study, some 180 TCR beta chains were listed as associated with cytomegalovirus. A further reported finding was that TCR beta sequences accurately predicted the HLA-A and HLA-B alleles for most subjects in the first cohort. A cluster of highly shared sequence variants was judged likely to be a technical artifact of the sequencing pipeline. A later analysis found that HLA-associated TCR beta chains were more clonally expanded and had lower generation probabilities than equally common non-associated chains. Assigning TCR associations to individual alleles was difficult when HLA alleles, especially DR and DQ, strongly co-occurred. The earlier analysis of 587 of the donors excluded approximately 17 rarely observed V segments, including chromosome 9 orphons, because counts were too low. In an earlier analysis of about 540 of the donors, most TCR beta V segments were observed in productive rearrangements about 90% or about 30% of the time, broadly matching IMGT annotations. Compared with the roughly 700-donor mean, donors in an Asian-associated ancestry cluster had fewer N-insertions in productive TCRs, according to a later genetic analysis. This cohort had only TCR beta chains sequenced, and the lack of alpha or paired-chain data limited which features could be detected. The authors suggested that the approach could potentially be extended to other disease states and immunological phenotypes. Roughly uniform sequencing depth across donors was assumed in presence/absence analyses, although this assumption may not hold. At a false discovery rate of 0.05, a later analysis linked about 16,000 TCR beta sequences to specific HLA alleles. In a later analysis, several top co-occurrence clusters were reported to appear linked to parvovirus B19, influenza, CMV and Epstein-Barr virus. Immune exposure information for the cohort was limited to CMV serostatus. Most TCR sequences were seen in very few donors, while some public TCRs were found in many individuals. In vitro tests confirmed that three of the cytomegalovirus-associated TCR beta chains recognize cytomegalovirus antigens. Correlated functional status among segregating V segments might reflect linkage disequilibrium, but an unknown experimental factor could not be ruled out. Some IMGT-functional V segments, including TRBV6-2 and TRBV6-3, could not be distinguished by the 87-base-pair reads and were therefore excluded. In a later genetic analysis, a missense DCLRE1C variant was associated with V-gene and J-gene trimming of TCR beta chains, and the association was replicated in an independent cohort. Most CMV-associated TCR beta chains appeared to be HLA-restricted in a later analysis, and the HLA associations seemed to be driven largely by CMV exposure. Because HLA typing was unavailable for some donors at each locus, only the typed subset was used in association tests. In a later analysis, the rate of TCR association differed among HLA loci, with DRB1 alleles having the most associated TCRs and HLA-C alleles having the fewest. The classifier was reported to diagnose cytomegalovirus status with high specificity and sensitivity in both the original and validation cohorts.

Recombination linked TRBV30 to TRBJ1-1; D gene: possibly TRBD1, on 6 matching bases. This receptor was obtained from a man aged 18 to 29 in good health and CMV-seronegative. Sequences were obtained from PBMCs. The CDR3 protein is CAWKPTGLSAFF. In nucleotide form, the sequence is TGTGCCTGGAAGCCTACAGGGCTTAGTGCTTTCTTT.